These 5 T cell receptor beta chains originate from one sample sequenced in a study of blood T cell repertoires in COVID-19. Assay used: immunoSEQ multiplex PCR; TCRdb lists only in-frame clones, some missing. Of some 360,000 clones listed, over 75% were seen once; the top ten hold over 2%. The specimen was peripheral blood. These receptors were obtained from a woman aged 60-70 years with COVID-19, enrolled during active disease.

CDR3 region: CASKGGTVNTEAFF. CDR3 coding DNA: TGTGCCAGCAAAGGAGGGACGGTGAACACTGAAGCTTTCTTT. The genes are TRBV28 and TRBJ1-1; D possibly corresponds to TRBD1 (5 bases). The V end lost 7 bases, the J end lost 0 bases, and 12 bases lay between the germline ends. The germline CDR1 and CDR2 sequences are MDHEN and SYDVKM. The CDR3 consists of 14 residues. Variable domain in full (rest from reference TRBV28 and TRBJ1-1): DVKVTQSSRYLVKRTGEKVFLECVQDMDHENMFWYRQDPGLGLRLIYFSYDVKMKEKGDIPEGYSVSREKKERFSLILESASTNQTSMYLCASKGGTVNTEAFFGQGTRLTVV.

The sample holds one count of this clone. The chain recombines TRBV5-1 with TRBJ1-2, with 7 bases aligning to TRBD1. Looked up from germline, CDR1 is SGHRS and CDR2 is YFSETQ. Trimming at V came to 4 bases and at J to 4 bases, leaving 7 bases not matched to a gene. This CDR3 spans 14 amino acids. The CDR3, as DNA: TGCGCCAGCAGCGATCCTACAGGGGTCTATGGCTACACCTTC. Amino acids: CASSDPTGVYGYTF.

The chain has TRBV5-1 and TRBJ2-5, with 7 bases aligning to TRBD1. Losses at the gene ends were 4 bases for V and 1 base for J; bases not matched to a gene: 4. Germline assignment: CDR1 SGHRS and CDR2 YFSETQ. The CDR3 is 14 residues long. The chain's CDR3 is CASSAQGSQETQYF. For the CDR3, the DNA is TGCGCCAGCAGCGCACAGGGGTCCCAAGAGACCCAGTACTTC.

This chain joins TRBV27 and TRBJ2-1, with TRBD2 identical over 12 bases. The V gene end was trimmed by 6 bases and the J gene end by 6 bases; junction bases not matched to a gene: 9. This CDR3 spans 16 amino acids. Germline V gene lookup returns CDR1 MNHEY and CDR2 SMNVEV (reference sequence). Written as DNA, the CDR3 is TGTGCCAGCAGAATGCTAGCGGGGGGGCAGTTCAATGAGCAGTTCTTC. Translation gives CASRMLAGGQFNEQFF.

This rearrangement joins TRBV7-9 to TRBJ2-7; 7 bases are shared with TRBD1. The CDR3 runs 14 residues. Losses at the gene ends were 5 bases for V and 4 bases for J; bases not matched to a gene: 8. Germline loops: CDR1 SEHNR, CDR2 FQNEAQ (reference sequence). The CDR3 loop is CASSRQGDTYEQYF. DNA for the CDR3: TGTGCCAGCAGCCGACAGGGTGATACATACGAGCAGTACTTC. Full variable domain (rest looked up from reference TRBV7-9 and TRBJ2-7): DTGVSQNPRHKITKRGQNVTFRCDPISEHNRLYWYRQTLGQGPEFLTYFQNEAQLEKSRLLSDRFSAERPKGSFSTLEIQRTEQGDSAMYLCASSRQGDTYEQYFGPGTRLTVT.